The 15 T cell receptor beta chains below all came from one sample that was sequenced in a study of beta chain features in type 1 diabetes. Study-wide results and caveats: People with Type 1 diabetes carried modestly yet significantly shorter TCRB CDR3s in all four CD4+ subsets.

Expressed TCRB transcripts were sequenced because the entire RNA isolate underwent reverse transcription. TCRdb keeps only in-frame clones here, not all; method: immunoSEQ multiplex PCR. The repertoire includes around 130,000 clones, approximately 10% of them detected once, and roughly 0.75% sits in the top ten. Their specific antigens are unknown. Sequencing was carried out using central memory CD4+ T cells from blood. All receptors derive from a man aged 25 to 45 with type 1 diabetes.

This clone was observed a handful of times. The J gene is TRBJ2-5, the V gene TRBV29-1; D gene ambiguous. Germline CDR1 is SQVTM and CDR2 is ANQGSEA. This CDR3 contains 14 residues. The V and J ends lost 1 base and 4 bases respectively, with 13 bases between them. CDR3 residues: CSVEGEESGETQYF. The CDR3 region has the DNA TGCAGCGTTGAAGGTGAGGAGTCCGGAGAGACCCAGTACTTC.

This chain links TRBV29-1 with TRBJ1-1, with 7 nucleotides matching TRBD1. V gave up 7 bases and J gave up 3 bases; unmatched junction bases: 8. Germline values: CDR1 SQVTM, CDR2 ANQGSEA. The CDR3 spans 13 residues. In DNA, the CDR3 is TGCAGCGCCACTGCCGACAGGGACACTGAAGCTTTCTTT. Its translation is CSATADRDTEAFF.

Only a few counts were recorded for this clone. V gene TRBV2 combines with J gene TRBJ2-5; perhaps TRBD2 as D (6 bases). V gave up 2 bases and J gave up 5 bases, with 15 bases separating them. The V gene's germline CDR1 is SNHLY and CDR2 FYNNEI. CDR3 length equals 15 residues. The CDR3 bases are TGTGCCAGCAGTGAACGCCTAGCGCTCGTGGAGACCCAGTACTTC. Protein: CASSERLALVETQYF.

The sample holds a few counts of this clone. The V gene is TRBV7-2, the J gene TRBJ2-1; no reliable D call. Germline V gene sequence: CDR1 SGHTA, CDR2 FQGNSA. With 5 bases removed from V and 9 bases from J, the gap between germline ends came to 11 bases. This CDR3 contains 12 residues. CDR3 coding DNA: TGTGCCAGCAGCCCCGACTTCGCTGAGCAGTTCTTC. Translation gives CASSPDFAEQFF.

The chain has TRBV19 and TRBJ2-6; TRBD1 might be the D (6 bases). This CDR3 comprises 16 residues. V lost 5 bases and J 4 bases, leaving 15 bases between the germline ends. Germline CDR1 and CDR2: LNHDA and SQIVND (reference sequence). The CDR3, as DNA: TGTGCCAGTAGTGTCCCGAGGGGGAGAGGGGCCAACGTCCTGACTTTC. This sequence encodes CASSVPRGRGANVLTF.

This clone appeared many times. V is TRBV6-5 and J is TRBJ2-7; 9 bases are shared with TRBD1. Germline V gene sequence: CDR1 MNHEY, CDR2 SVGAGI. The V and J ends lost 2 bases and 3 bases, in that order; junction bases with no gene match: 2. This CDR3 is built from 14 residues. The CDR3 DNA is TGTGCCAGCAGTTACAGGGACAGGGTCTACGAGCAGTACTTC. This gives the protein CASSYRDRVYEQYF.

This clone occurred a few times. This specimen includes other DNA sequences encoding the same CDR3. The chain carries TRBV2 and TRBJ1-2, with a possible D match to TRBD1 (6 bases). Germline values: CDR1 SNHLY, CDR2 FYNNEI. The V end lost 2 bases, the J end lost 4 bases, and 8 bases lay between the germline ends. The CDR3 is 13 residues long. DNA of the CDR3: TGTGCCAGCAGTGAAAGGGGGACCTATGGCTACACCTTC. Amino acid sequence: CASSERGTYGYTF.

This chain links TRBV6-6 with TRBJ1-6; 8 bases are shared with TRBD1. Germline assignment: CDR1 MNHNY and CDR2 SVGAGI (reference sequence). J was trimmed by 5 bases and V by 0 bases; bases with no gene match: 0. CDR3 size: 15 residues. CDR3 in DNA: TGTGCCAGCAGTTACTCGGACAGGGATAATTCACCCCTCCACTTT. Protein sequence: CASSYSDRDNSPLHF.

The CDR3 coding sequence is TGTGCCAGCAGCCAAGACGAGACAGGGGGCCGTGGGGCTTTCTTT. Encoded protein: CASSQDETGGRGAFF. The chain has TRBV4-2 and TRBJ1-1; 10 positions match TRBD1. The CDR3 is 15 amino acids. V lost 0 bases, J lost 11 bases, and 9 bases stayed unmatched. The germline CDR1 and CDR2 sequences are LGHNA and YNFKEQ.

This clone came up a few times. V usage is TRBV5-1 and J usage is TRBJ2-2; TRBD1 agrees at 7 bases. V was pared by 0 bases and J by 7 bases, with 6 bases of the junction left unmatched. The CDR3 loop spans 15 amino acids. CDR1 is SGHRS and CDR2 is YFSETQ in the germline V gene. The CDR3 here is CASSLVTGENGELFF. As DNA, the CDR3 is TGCGCCAGCAGCTTGGTAACAGGGGAAAACGGGGAGCTGTTTTTT.

V usage is TRBV7-2 and J usage is TRBJ2-7, with D possibly being TRBD2 (6 bases). The CDR3 loop spans 13 amino acids. Trimming cost V 4 bases and J 4 bases, with 11 bases left between them. Germline values: CDR1 SGHTA, CDR2 FQGNSA. The CDR3 loop reads CASSWGGLYEQYF. The CDR3 DNA reads TGTGCCAGCAGCTGGGGAGGCCTGTACGAGCAGTACTTC.

This clone was recorded many times. The rearrangement uses TRBV30 and TRBJ1-6, with a tentative D call TRBD1 (5 bases). This CDR3 has 13 residues. From germline, CDR1 is GTSNPN and CDR2 SVGIG (reference sequence). Trimming shortened V by 7 bases and J by 7 bases, and 14 bases separated the two germline ends. The CDR3 is CAYSGQRNSPLHF. The CDR3 DNA sequence: TGTGCCTACTCAGGACAAAGAAATTCACCCCTCCACTTT.

The sample holds a few counts of this clone. The V call is TRBV7-3, the J call TRBJ2-5, with 8 bases matching TRBD2. This CDR3 is 15 amino acids long. V was clipped by 8 bases and J by 7 bases; unmatched bases: 15. Germline V gene data show CDR1 as SGHTA and CDR2 as FQGTGA. CDR3 residues: CASGDGAGGPGTQYF. In nucleotides, the CDR3 is TGTGCCAGCGGAGACGGGGCGGGGGGCCCGGGGACCCAGTACTTC.

This clone was counted only a few times. The chain carries TRBV7-9 and TRBJ2-5, with 7 nucleotides matching TRBD2. Unmatched junction bases numbered 6, after V lost 5 bases and J lost 0 bases. Germline CDR1 is SEHNR and CDR2 is FQNEAQ (reference sequence). The CDR3 runs 15 residues. CDR3 in amino acids: CASSLGGGHQETQYF. For the CDR3, the DNA is TGTGCCAGCAGCCTGGGGGGGGGACACCAAGAGACCCAGTACTTC.

This rearrangement joins TRBV2 to TRBJ1-4; no firm D call. Trimming took off 7 bases at V and 0 bases at J, with 9 bases between the two ends. This CDR3 has 14 residues. Germline-derived CDR1 and CDR2 are SNHLY and FYNNEI. CDR3 nucleotides: TGTGCCAGCAAGGAGTGGGCAACTAATGAAAAACTGTTTTTT. Protein: CASKEWATNEKLFF.